These 12 T cell receptor beta chains were all obtained from the same sample, sequenced in a study of T cell responses to AZD1222 COVID-19 vaccine. The protocol was immunoSEQ multiplex PCR, while the TCRdb copy is restricted to in-frame clones and leaves out a portion. Among over 130,000 clones listed, around 89% were seen once. The sample was peripheral blood, taken on day 0 of AZD1222 vaccination. All receptors derive from an adult in good health.

This rearrangement joins TRBV7-2 to TRBJ1-6; a possible D gene is TRBD1 (6 bases). Germline CDR1 is SGHTA and CDR2 is FQGNSA. V was clipped by 5 bases and J by 6 bases, with 14 bases between them. This CDR3 region has 15 residues. The CDR3 spells CASSPKTGGNSPLHF. The DNA for the CDR3 is TGTGCCAGCAGCCCGAAGACAGGTGGTAATTCACCCCTCCACTTT. Full variable domain (remainder filled in from reference TRBV7-2 and TRBJ1-6): GAGVSQSPSNKVTEKGKDVELRCDPISGHTALYWYRQSLGQGLEFLIYFQGNSAPDKSGLPSDRFSAERTGGSVSTLTIQRTQQEDSAVYLCASSPKTGGNSPLHFGNGTRLTVT.

The chain combines TRBV9 with TRBJ1-2; D uncertain. This CDR3 is 13 amino acids long. V was trimmed by 3 bases and J by 7 bases, leaving 13 bases between them. CDR1 SGDLS and CDR2 YYNGEE come from the germline V gene. DNA of the CDR3: TGTGCCAGCAGCGCCCAGGACTGGACTGGCTACACCTTC. Encoded protein: CASSAQDWTGYTF.

This clone occurred a few times. The rearrangement links TRBV6-5 to TRBJ1-5, with 7 positions matching TRBD1. The CDR3 sequence is 15 residues long. Per germline, CDR1 MNHEY and CDR2 SVGAGI. The trim removed 4 bases at V and 6 bases at J, leaving 9 bases unmatched. CDR3 in DNA: TGTGCCAGCAGTTTTCAACAGGGGCCCAGTCAGCCCCAGCATTTT. This gives the protein CASSFQQGPSQPQHF.

The chain joins TRBV5-1 to TRBJ2-1; 12 bases agree with TRBD1. V lost 4 bases, J lost 5 bases, and 4 bases stayed unmatched. The CDR3 contains 15 residues. CDR1 and CDR2 (germline): SGHRS, YFSETQ. The DNA of the CDR3 is TGCGCCAGCAGCCCCGGGACAGGGGGCCACAATGAGCAGTTCTTC. The encoded protein is CASSPGTGGHNEQFF.

The chain employs TRBV11-3 and TRBJ1-3, with D possibly being TRBD1 (5 bases). Germline CDR1 reads SGHNT; CDR2 reads YENEEA. There are 15 residues in the CDR3. Trimming shortened V by 5 bases and J by 0 bases, and 11 bases separated the two germline ends. For the CDR3, the DNA is TGTGCCAGCAGCCCAGGACATTTCTCTGGAAACACCATATATTTT. Protein: CASSPGHFSGNTIYF.

This chain joins TRBV4-2 and TRBJ1-1, with 7 positions matching TRBD1. This CDR3 region has 16 residues. Looked up from germline, CDR1 is LGHNA and CDR2 is YNFKEQ. V lost 2 bases, J lost 5 bases, and 11 bases stayed unmatched. The CDR3 spells CASSQLGTQGWTEAFF. CDR3 in DNA: TGTGCCAGCAGCCAATTGGGCACACAGGGGTGGACTGAAGCTTTCTTT.

The gene calls are TRBV27 and TRBJ2-7; D possibly corresponds to TRBD2 (5 bases). The V end was cut by 0 bases, the J end by 7 bases, with 7 bases between. CDR3 size: 12 residues. Germline V gives CDR1 MNHEY, CDR2 SMNVEV (reference sequence). CDR3 sequence (DNA): TGTGCCAGCAGTTTATCCACGGGGGAGCAGTACTTC. Its protein is CASSLSTGEQYF.

The rearrangement links TRBV7-2 to TRBJ2-1, with TRBD2 identical over 7 bases. V gave up 5 bases and J gave up 3 bases; unmatched junction bases: 13. From germline, CDR1 is SGHTA and CDR2 FQGNSA. This CDR3 contains 17 residues. The CDR3 DNA sequence: TGTGCCAGCAGCCTCGCGTTACGGGGAGGGCGCTACAATGAGCAGTTCTTC. It encodes CASSLALRGGRYNEQFF.

This clone was seen only a few times. The chain uses TRBV29-1 and TRBJ2-7; D is undetermined. Germline-derived CDR1 and CDR2 are SQVTM and ANQGSEA. This CDR3 has 13 amino acids. V gave up 1 base and J gave up 4 bases, with 11 bases separating them. CDR3 nucleotide sequence: TGCAGCGTTGAAGGAGTTTCGATATACGAGCAGTACTTC. Amino acids: CSVEGVSIYEQYF.

This chain joins TRBV6-6 and TRBJ1-2; maybe TRBD1 (6 bases). Germline V gives CDR1 MNHNY, CDR2 SVGAGI (reference sequence). This CDR3 comprises 14 residues. V lost 2 bases to trimming and J lost 4 bases, with 11 bases between them. The CDR3 loop is CASSYDRGAYGYTF. CDR3 nucleotide sequence: TGTGCCAGCAGTTACGACCGGGGGGCCTATGGCTACACCTTC.

The chain has TRBV12-3 or TRBV12-4 and TRBJ2-3; D is possibly TRBD1 or TRBD2 (5 bases each). The CDR3 covers 11 residues. The V gene lost 7 bases and the J gene lost 14 bases, with 16 bases spanning the gap. CDR3 in amino acids: CASTRGPLRYF. The CDR3 nucleotides read TGTGCCAGCACCCGGGGCCCGCTACGGTATTTT.

A single count supports this clone. The chain combines TRBV7-9 with TRBJ1-6, with D possibly being TRBD1 (5 bases). The CDR3 has 16 residues. V shed 1 base and J shed 7 bases, with 14 bases lying between them. Germline assignment: CDR1 SEHNR and CDR2 FQNEAQ (reference sequence). The CDR3 DNA is TGTGCCAGCAGCTTAGAGGGTGAAGGGGCGAATTCACCCCTCCACTTT. Amino acid sequence: CASSLEGEGANSPLHF.